One sample yielded the 20 T cell receptor beta chains listed below, sequenced in a study of cytomegalovirus exposure and HLA in healthy donors. Profiled with immunoSEQ multiplex PCR; TCRdb holds only in-frame clones, not every one. Counted here are some 320,000 clones, about 90% occurring once; the ten biggest clones make up roughly 1.1%. What was sequenced was PBMCs. These receptors came from a woman aged 25 to 39 in good health and CMV-seropositive.

Note on this clone: The sample holds other DNA sequences that translate to the same CDR3. The V call is TRBV9, the J call TRBJ2-1; D is unresolved. The length of the CDR3 is 15 residues. Looked up from germline, CDR1 is SGDLS and CDR2 is YYNGEE. With 0 bases removed from V and 1 base from J, the gap between germline ends came to 8 bases. The CDR3 region is CASSVGGGSYNEQFF. The CDR3 DNA is TGTGCCAGCAGCGTAGGGGGTGGTTCCTACAATGAGCAGTTCTTC.

The chain recombines TRBV30 with TRBJ1-5; TRBD1 aligns across 10 bases. V was clipped by 4 bases and J by 5 bases; unmatched bases: 5. CDR3 size: 14 residues. Germline V lookup: CDR1 GTSNPN, CDR2 SVGIG (reference sequence). CDR3 residues: CAWNRGQGYQPQHF. The CDR3 DNA follows: TGTGCCTGGAATCGGGGACAGGGGTATCAGCCCCAGCATTTT.

The chain has TRBV28 and TRBJ1-2; possibly TRBD1 for D (6 bases). CDR1 is MDHEN, CDR2 SYDVKM, per germline. Trimming removed 6 bases at V and 2 bases at J, with 13 bases between. The CDR3 covers 14 residues. DNA of the CDR3: TGTGCCAGCAGCCCACCGACAGGAAACTATGGCTACACCTTC. It translates to CASSPPTGNYGYTF.

The V and J genes are TRBV4-3 and TRBJ1-2; possibly TRBD1 for D (5 bases). The V gene's germline CDR1 is LGHNA and CDR2 YSLEER. Deletions cut 1 base from V and 3 bases from J, with 15 bases between. The CDR3 is 16 residues long. This CDR3 is CASSQARWGGDYGYTF. In nucleotides, the CDR3 is TGCGCCAGCAGCCAAGCCCGATGGGGGGGGGACTATGGCTACACCTTC.

This sequence joins TRBV19 and TRBJ1-5, with 10 bases matching TRBD1. Germline V lookup: CDR1 LNHDA, CDR2 SQIVND (reference sequence). Germline trimming cut 6 bases from V and 2 bases from J; bases unmatched to any gene: 4. This CDR3 has 15 amino acids. The CDR3 coding sequence is TGTGCCAGTAGCTGGGACAGGGGAGGCAATCAGCCCCAGCATTTT. Protein sequence: CASSWDRGGNQPQHF.

This clone was recorded once. The chain joins TRBV29-1 to TRBJ2-5; TRBD2 is a possible D gene (5 bases). The CDR3 runs to 12 residues. Germline loops: CDR1 SQVTM, CDR2 ANQGSEA. V was trimmed by 6 bases and J by 5 bases, leaving 13 bases between them. The CDR3 here is CSVNGGWETQYF. The CDR3 DNA reads TGCAGCGTCAACGGAGGCTGGGAGACCCAGTACTTC.

V usage is TRBV19 and J usage is TRBJ2-7; tentative D call: TRBD1 (5 bases). V was clipped by 5 bases and J by 1 base, with 9 bases between them. The V gene's germline CDR1 is LNHDA and CDR2 SQIVND (reference sequence). The CDR3 runs to 13 residues. DNA of the CDR3: TGTGCCAGTAGTCCGCAGGGTTCCTACGAGCAGTACTTC. Protein sequence: CASSPQGSYEQYF.

This chain connects TRBV9 to TRBJ2-1, with 11 bases fitting TRBD2. After removal of 6 bases from V and 7 bases from J, the junction contained 6 bases not matched to a gene. The CDR3 is made up of 14 amino acids. Germline-derived CDR1 and CDR2 are SGDLS and YYNGEE. CDR3 sequence: CASNSGGAGNEQFF. The CDR3 DNA sequence: TGTGCCAGCAATAGCGGGGGGGCCGGTAATGAGCAGTTCTTC.

The rearrangement links TRBV4-1 to TRBJ2-1; TRBD1 aligns across 7 bases. The trim removed 4 bases at V and 4 bases at J, leaving 10 bases unmatched. Germline V lookup: CDR1 MGHRA, CDR2 YSYEKL. The CDR3 loop spans 16 amino acids. In nucleotides, the CDR3 is TGCGCCAGCAGCCCGATTCCGGGACAGTTGTACAATGAGCAGTTCTTC. Protein: CASSPIPGQLYNEQFF.

This clone was picked up a small number of times. This same CDR3 is encoded by further DNA sequences in the sample. The chain combines TRBV27 with TRBJ1-2; weak D call: TRBD1 (6 bases). This CDR3 has 13 amino acids. From germline, CDR1 is MNHEY and CDR2 SMNVEV (reference sequence). V lost 5 bases and J 2 bases, leaving 9 bases between the germline ends. The CDR3 coding sequence is TGTGCCAGCAGTCCGGACAGAAACTATGGCTACACCTTC. Protein sequence: CASSPDRNYGYTF.

The CDR3 here is CASSASGGNTDTQYF. In DNA form, the CDR3 reads TGTGCCAGCAGCGCAAGCGGGGGGAACACAGATACGCAGTATTTT. The chain employs TRBV9 and TRBJ2-3; 9 bases align to TRBD2. Per the germline V gene, CDR1 is SGDLS and CDR2 is YYNGEE. J gave up 2 bases and V 3 bases, and 4 bases lay outside the gene matches. The CDR3 extends over 15 amino acids.

J is TRBJ1-4 and V is TRBV7-9; D remains unclear. CDR1 is SEHNR, CDR2 FQNEAQ, per germline (reference sequence). The length of the CDR3 is 16 residues. V shed 7 bases and J shed 4 bases, with 19 bases lying between them. The CDR3 bases are TGTGCCAGCACCCCTAAAATCCAAGGGATTAATGAAAAACTGTTTTTT. Its protein product is CASTPKIQGINEKLFF.

This clone was recorded only once. The gene calls are TRBV30 and TRBJ2-7; a weak D match, TRBD2 (6 bases). V was trimmed by 5 bases and J by 7 bases, leaving 15 bases between them. CDR1 is GTSNPN and CDR2 is SVGIG in the germline V gene (reference sequence). This CDR3 has 12 amino acids. The CDR3 protein is CAWSDAGWEQYF. The CDR3 DNA is TGTGCCTGGTCGGATGCGGGGTGGGAGCAGTACTTC.

This rearrangement joins TRBV29-1 to TRBJ2-3; 7 nucleotides align to TRBD1. The CDR3 is made up of 11 amino acids. J gave up 10 bases and V 7 bases, and 8 bases lay outside the gene matches. Germline CDR1 reads SQVTM; CDR2 reads ANQGSEA. CDR3 loop: CSAIGGPPQYF. In DNA form, the CDR3 reads TGCAGCGCCATAGGGGGCCCCCCGCAGTATTTT.

This clone was counted only a few times. The CDR3 DNA follows: TGTGCCAGCAGCTCCCGACAAGGACTCTACGAGCAGTACTTC. Amino acids: CASSSRQGLYEQYF. The V gene is TRBV7-9, the J gene TRBJ2-7; tentative D call: TRBD2 (5 bases). The germline V and J ends were trimmed by 4 bases and 3 bases, with 13 bases remaining between them. Germline V CDR1 and CDR2: SEHNR, FQNEAQ (reference sequence). The CDR3 covers 14 residues.

The chain uses TRBV19 and TRBJ2-2; the D is unclear. This CDR3 has 16 residues. The germline V gene encodes CDR1 LNHDA and CDR2 SQIVND (reference sequence). V was trimmed by 5 bases and J by 0 bases, leaving 13 bases between them. This CDR3 is CASSRSTVSNTGELFF. The CDR3 DNA is TGTGCCAGTAGTCGGTCGACGGTATCGAACACCGGGGAGCTGTTTTTT.

V is TRBV4-3 and J is TRBJ2-1; 8 bases fit TRBD1. Germline V lookup: CDR1 LGHNA, CDR2 YSLEER. CDR3 size: 16 residues. The V gene end was trimmed by 0 bases and the J gene end by 3 bases; junction bases not matched to a gene: 4. The CDR3 DNA reads as TGCGCCAGCAGCCAAGACGGACAGGGTAACTACAATGAGCAGTTCTTC. Translating it yields CASSQDGQGNYNEQFF.

This rearrangement joins TRBV9 to TRBJ2-7; 9 bases are shared with TRBD1. The CDR3 length is 16 residues. V shed 4 bases, J shed 0 bases, and the junction held 8 bases outside the gene matches. Germline CDR1 reads SGDLS; CDR2 reads YYNGEE. CDR3 amino acids: CASSLTGTGSSYEQYF. DNA of the CDR3: TGTGCCAGCAGCCTTACCGGGACAGGGAGCTCCTACGAGCAGTACTTC.

The genes are TRBV7-8 and TRBJ1-5; no definite D call. Trimming took 0 bases from V and 4 from J, leaving 4 bases between them. The CDR3 contains 13 residues. In germline, CDR1 is SGHVS, CDR2 FQNEAQ. CDR3: CASSLAANQPQHF. CDR3 in DNA: TGTGCCAGCAGCTTAGCTGCGAATCAGCCCCAGCATTTT.

The chain uses TRBV5-1 and TRBJ2-1; 11 positions agree with TRBD2. Germline assignment: CDR1 SGHRS and CDR2 YFSETQ. The CDR3 spans 18 residues. J was trimmed by 4 bases and V by 0 bases; bases with no gene match: 9. The CDR3 nucleotides are TGCGCCAGCAGCTTGGTTAGCGGGGGGGCTGTCGGGTACAATGAGCAGTTCTTC. Encoded protein: CASSLVSGGAVGYNEQFF.